Ten or more counts support the clone carrying this T cell receptor (beta chain). As yet, its antigen is unknown. This sample was taken from a study of T cells in Graves' hyperthyroidism and ophthalmopathy. The study, taken as a whole, reports: Clonotypes that were expanded in thyroid above 0.001 mostly appeared in blood too. Classification by a 13 V-J model distinguished ophthalmopathy from stable hyperthyroidism.

Amplification of TCR beta CDR3 regions used RNA as the template. HTBI primers were the set used in a first-round RT-PCR of the TCR CDR3. TCRdb itself ran the multiplex PCR reads through MiXCR, one entry per CDR3 protein. The profile shows about 640,000 distinct CDR3 sequences, around 21% of them singletons. This CDR3 is built from 20 residues. Germline assignment: CDR1 LGHDT and CDR2 YNNKEL (reference sequence). V shed 3 bases and J 9 bases; nucleotides not matched to a gene: 18. Enrolled ophthalmopathy patients presented with a Clinical Activity Score of at least 3, a NOSPECS grade of at least 4, and disease duration under 3 months. The study based diagnoses on clinical symptoms, serum thyroxine and TRAb, thyroid ultrasound and orbital computed tomography.

The receptor's source is a man aged 30 to 39 with Graves' ophthalmopathy. Sequenced sample: blood. V and J are TRBV3-1 and TRBJ2-2, with 14 bases matching TRBD2. The CDR3 is CASSHAGTSGSRTERRELFF. The CDR3 region has the DNA TGTGCCAGCAGCCATGCCGGGACTAGCGGGAGCCGTACAGAGAGAAGGGAGCTGTTTTTT.